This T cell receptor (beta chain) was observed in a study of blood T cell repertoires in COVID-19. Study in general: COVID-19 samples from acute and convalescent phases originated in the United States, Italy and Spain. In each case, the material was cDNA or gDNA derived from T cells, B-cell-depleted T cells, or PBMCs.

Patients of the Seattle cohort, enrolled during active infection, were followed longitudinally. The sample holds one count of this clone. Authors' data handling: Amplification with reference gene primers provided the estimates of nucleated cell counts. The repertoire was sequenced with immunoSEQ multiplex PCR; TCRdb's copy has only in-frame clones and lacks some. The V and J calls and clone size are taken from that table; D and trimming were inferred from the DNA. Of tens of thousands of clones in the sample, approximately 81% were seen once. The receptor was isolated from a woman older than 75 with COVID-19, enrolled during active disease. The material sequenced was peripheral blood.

As DNA, the CDR3 is TGTGCCAGCAGTTTAGTAACTAGAGGCTACGAGCAGTACTTC. This encodes CASSLVTRGYEQYF. The rearrangement joins TRBV27 to TRBJ2-7; D possibly corresponds to TRBD2 (5 bases). Germline lookup yields CDR1 MNHEY and CDR2 SMNVEV (reference sequence). Trimming stripped 2 bases from V and 3 bases from J, with 11 bases between. This CDR3 has 14 residues.